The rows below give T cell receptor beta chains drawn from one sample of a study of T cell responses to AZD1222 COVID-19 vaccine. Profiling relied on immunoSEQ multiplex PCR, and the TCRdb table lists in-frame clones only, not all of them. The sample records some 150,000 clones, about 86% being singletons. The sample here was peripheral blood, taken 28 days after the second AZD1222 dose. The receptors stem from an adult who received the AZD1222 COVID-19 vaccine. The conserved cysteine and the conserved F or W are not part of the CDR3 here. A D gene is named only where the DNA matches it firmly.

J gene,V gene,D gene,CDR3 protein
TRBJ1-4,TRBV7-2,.,ASSSAREKLF
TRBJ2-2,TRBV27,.,ASSLLGRELF
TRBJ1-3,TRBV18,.,ASSPPQGSGNTIY
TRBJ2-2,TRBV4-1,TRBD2,ASSRTSGGAGTGELF
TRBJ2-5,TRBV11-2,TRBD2,ASSLGGGRAEMAQY
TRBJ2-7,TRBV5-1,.,ASSGVAGQDEQY
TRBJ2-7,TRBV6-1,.,ASSDGGLRLPLPS
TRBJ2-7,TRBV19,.,ASSIKAEAAYEQY
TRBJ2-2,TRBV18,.,ASSRRTRGTGELF
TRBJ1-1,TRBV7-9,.,ASSLVTAEAF
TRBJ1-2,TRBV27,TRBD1,ASTTTGHYGYT
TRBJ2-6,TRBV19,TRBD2,ASSISAGEITGANVLT
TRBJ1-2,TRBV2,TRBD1,ASSEADRGLGYT
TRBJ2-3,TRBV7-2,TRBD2,ASSTGKRGSTDTQY
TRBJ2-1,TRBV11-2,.,ASASGRASSYNEQF
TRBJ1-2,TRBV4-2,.,ASSPGMGGDGYT
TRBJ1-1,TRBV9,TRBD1,ASSRGQGALNTEAF
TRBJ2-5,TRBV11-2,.,ASSSTGLETQY
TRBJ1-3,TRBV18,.,ASSLGHGNTIY
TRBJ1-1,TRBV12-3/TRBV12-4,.,ASTSTRSAEAF
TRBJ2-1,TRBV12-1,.,ASSFAKWRGENNEQF
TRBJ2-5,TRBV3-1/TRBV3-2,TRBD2,ASSRGTSGPQETQY
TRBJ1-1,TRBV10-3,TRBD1,AISEGGTVNTEAF
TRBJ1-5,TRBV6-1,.,ASSEALGPLNQPQH
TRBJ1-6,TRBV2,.,ASSEGWNSPLH
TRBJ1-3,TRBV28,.,ASSFPNPWKGVLSGNTIY
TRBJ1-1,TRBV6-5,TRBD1,ASRTGVEAF
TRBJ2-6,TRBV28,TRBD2,ASSPGGSGANVLT
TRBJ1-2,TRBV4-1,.,ASSQESIGASLRSGGYT
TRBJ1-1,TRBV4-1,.,ASSQGDGGPAF
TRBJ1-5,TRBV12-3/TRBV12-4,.,ASTVGARQPQH
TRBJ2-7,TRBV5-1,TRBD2,ASSYDPAGGRYEQY
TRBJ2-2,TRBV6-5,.,ASSPRRVTGELF
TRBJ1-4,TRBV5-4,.,ASSRGGMEEKLF
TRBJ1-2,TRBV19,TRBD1,ASSWDRVYGYT
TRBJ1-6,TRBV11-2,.,ASSLRTEKYPLH
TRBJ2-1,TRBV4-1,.,ASSQEQGGYNEQF
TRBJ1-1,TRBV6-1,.,ASSESGLAF
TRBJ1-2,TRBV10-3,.,AIFGGSYGYT
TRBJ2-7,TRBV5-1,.,ASSLGQPSYEQY
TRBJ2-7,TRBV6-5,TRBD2,ASIGAGASYEQY
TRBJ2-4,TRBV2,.,ASSPGSEGIQY
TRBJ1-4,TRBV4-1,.,ASSQVPGTGEKLF
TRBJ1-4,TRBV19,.,ASKRGRATNEKLF
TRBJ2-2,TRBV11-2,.,ASSWGYANTGELF
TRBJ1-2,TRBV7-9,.,ASSLESNYGYT
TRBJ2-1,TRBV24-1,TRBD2,ATSDPRSGRVEEQF
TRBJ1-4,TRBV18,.,ASSPPEGEKLF
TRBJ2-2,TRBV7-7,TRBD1,ASSDRGTGELF
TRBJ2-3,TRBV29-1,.,SESTDTQY
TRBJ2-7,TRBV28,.,ASSANPDYNEQY
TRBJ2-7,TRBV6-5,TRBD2,ASSPGLAGYEQY
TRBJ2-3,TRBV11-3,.,ASSVERGRDTQY
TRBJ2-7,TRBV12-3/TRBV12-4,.,ASRPTDAYEQY
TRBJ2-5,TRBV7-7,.,ASSLSTTQETQY
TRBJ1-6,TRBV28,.,ASSRDPLNSPLH
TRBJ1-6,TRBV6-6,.,ASSESGNNSPLH